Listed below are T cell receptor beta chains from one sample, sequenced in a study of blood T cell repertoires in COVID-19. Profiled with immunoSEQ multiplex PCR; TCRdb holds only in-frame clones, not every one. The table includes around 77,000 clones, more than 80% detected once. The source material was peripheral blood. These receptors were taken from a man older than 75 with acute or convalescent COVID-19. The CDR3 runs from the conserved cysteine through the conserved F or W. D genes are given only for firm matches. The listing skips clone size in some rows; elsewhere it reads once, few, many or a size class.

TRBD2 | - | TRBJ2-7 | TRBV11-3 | TGTGCCAGCAGCGTAACTAGCGGGAGTTACGAGCAGTACTTC | CASSVTSGSYEQYF
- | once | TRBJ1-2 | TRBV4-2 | TGTGCCAGCAGCCACGACGCGTTGAACAGGGCCAGGGGCTACACCTTC | CASSHDALNRARGYTF
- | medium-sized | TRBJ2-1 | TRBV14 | TGTGCCAGCAGCGGAGCGTCCTCCTACAATGAGCAGTTCTTC | CASSGASSYNEQFF
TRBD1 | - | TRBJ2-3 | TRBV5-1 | TGCGCCAGCAGCCGCCGGGACAGGGATACAGATACGCAGTATTTT | CASSRRDRDTDTQYF
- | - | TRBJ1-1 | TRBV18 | TGTGCCAGCTCACTAGGACAGAACACTGAAGCTTTCTTT | CASSLGQNTEAFF
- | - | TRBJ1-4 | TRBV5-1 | TGCGCCAGCAGCTTCTCCGGGGTTAATGAAAAACTGTTTTTT | CASSFSGVNEKLFF
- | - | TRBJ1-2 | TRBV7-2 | TGTGCCAGCAGCGGACGACAGGATCGAAACTATGGCTACACCTTC | CASSGRQDRNYGYTF
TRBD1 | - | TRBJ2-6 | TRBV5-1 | TGCGCCAGCAGCTTGGGCGACAGGGGGCCTGGGGCCAACGTCCTGACTTTC | CASSLGDRGPGANVLTF
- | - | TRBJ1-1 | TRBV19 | TGTGCCAGTAGTAGAAGGGGCACTGAAGCTTTCTTT | CASSRRGTEAFF
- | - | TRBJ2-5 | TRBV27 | TGTGCCAGCAGTTTAGACAGGAGCCAAGAGACCCAGTACTTC | CASSLDRSQETQYF
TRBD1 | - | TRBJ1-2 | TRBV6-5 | TGTGCCAGCAGCGTTGACAGGGTCTATGGCTACACCTTC | CASSVDRVYGYTF
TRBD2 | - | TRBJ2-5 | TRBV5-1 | TGCGCCAGCAGCTTGGTTCTGGCGGGAGAAGAGACCCAGTACTTC | CASSLVLAGEETQYF
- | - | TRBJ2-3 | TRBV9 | TGTGCCAGCAGCGTAGGGGGTAGCGGCACAGATACGCAGTATTTT | CASSVGGSGTDTQYF
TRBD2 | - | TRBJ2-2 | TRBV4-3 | TGCGCCAGCAGCCAAGGACTAGCGGGAGCCGGGGAGCTGTTTTTT | CASSQGLAGAGELFF
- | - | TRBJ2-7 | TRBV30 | TGTGCCTGGGGGTATCTTGATAGCTCCTACGAGCAGTACTTC | CAWGYLDSSYEQYF
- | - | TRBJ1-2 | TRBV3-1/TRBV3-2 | TGTGCCAGCAGCCAACAAACGCGGGGGCTTGGTGGCTACACCTTC | CASSQQTRGLGGYTF
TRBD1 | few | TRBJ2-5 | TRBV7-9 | TGTGCCAGCAGCGCACAGGGACAGGGGGCCCAAGAGACCCAGTACTTC | CASSAQGQGAQETQYF
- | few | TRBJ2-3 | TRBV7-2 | TGTGCCAGCGAAACTAGCACAGATACGCAGTATTTT | CASETSTDTQYF